Each of the 12 T cell receptor beta chains below was sequenced from the same sample in a study of blood T cell repertoires in COVID-19. Sequencing used immunoSEQ multiplex PCR; TCRdb keeps in-frame clones, though not all of them. This sample yields 250,000 to 300,000 clones, of which around nine tenths are seen a single time; approximately 2% belongs to the top ten. Sequences were obtained from peripheral blood. The receptor source for this set is a man under 40 with active or convalescent COVID-19.

The rearrangement joins TRBV5-1 to TRBJ1-2, with D hard to call. The CDR3 has 15 residues. V shed 3 bases and J shed 8 bases, with 20 bases lying between them. In germline, CDR1 is SGHRS, CDR2 YFSETQ. CDR3 region: CASSSRNAGIRGYTF. The CDR3 DNA follows: TGCGCCAGCAGCTCCAGAAACGCGGGGATTCGGGGCTACACCTTC.

V gene TRBV11-2 combines with J gene TRBJ1-1, with TRBD1 matching over 7 bases. V lost 0 bases, J lost 10 bases, and 5 bases stayed unmatched. The germline gives CDR1 SGHAT, CDR2 FQNNGV. CDR3 size: 13 residues. This CDR3 is CASSLDPTGRAFF. The CDR3, as DNA: TGTGCCAGCAGCTTAGATCCGACAGGGCGAGCTTTCTTT. The full variable domain, its missing parts supplied by reference TRBV11-2 and TRBJ1-1, is EAGVAQSPRYKIIEKRQSVAFWCNPISGHATLYWYQQILGQGPKLLIQFQNNGVVDDSQLPKDRFSAERLKGVDSTLKIQPAKLEDSAVYLCASSLDPTGRAFFGQGTRLTVV.

This sequence joins TRBV5-1 and TRBJ1-6, with D possibly being TRBD1 (6 bases). Germline CDR1 reads SGHRS; CDR2 reads YFSETQ. V lost 4 bases, J lost 3 bases, and 11 bases lay in between. CDR3 length equals 15 residues. The CDR3: CASSGRGNYNSPLHF. CDR3 nucleotide sequence: TGCGCCAGCAGCGGCAGGGGTAACTATAATTCACCCCTCCACTTT. The entire variable domain, with the rest obtained from reference TRBV5-1 and TRBJ1-6, is as follows: KAGVTQTPRYLIKTRGQQVTLSCSPISGHRSVSWYQQTPGQGLQFLFEYFSETQRNKGNFPGRFSGRQFSNSRSEMNVSTLELGDSALYLCASSGRGNYNSPLHFGNGTRLTVT.

This chain links TRBV19 with TRBJ1-1, with 7 bases that match TRBD1. CDR3 length: 18 amino acids. CDR1 and CDR2 from the germline V gene are LNHDA and SQIVND (reference sequence). With 7 bases clipped from V and 3 bases from J, the junction kept 20 bases outside the gene matches. CDR3 bases: TGTGCCAGTACCGGGGGGGTGGCTCCGACAGGGTCGGACACTGAAGCTTTCTTT. Protein sequence: CASTGGVAPTGSDTEAFF.

The table lists this clone with a count of one. The chain has TRBV2 and TRBJ1-2; 9 nucleotides line up with TRBD1. Per the germline V gene, CDR1 is SNHLY and CDR2 is FYNNEI. CDR3 length equals 18 residues. Losses at the gene ends were 6 bases for V and 7 bases for J; bases not matched to a gene: 21. CDR3 coding DNA: TGTGCCAGCAGACGAAGTCCCGGGACAGGGTTGAGGACGCCTGGCTACACCTTC. Residues: CASRRSPGTGLRTPGYTF.

The V call is TRBV6-5, the J call TRBJ1-1, with TRBD1 as a possible D gene (5 bases). V shed 0 bases and J shed 4 bases, with 12 bases lying between them. The CDR3 has 15 amino acids. CDR1 and CDR2 from the germline V gene are MNHEY and SVGAGI. CDR3 sequence reads: CASSYSRGLATEAFF. In DNA form, the CDR3 reads TGTGCCAGCAGTTACTCCCGGGGGTTGGCCACTGAAGCTTTCTTT.

The V and J genes are TRBV30 and TRBJ2-2, with D tentatively TRBD1 (6 bases). This CDR3 contains 15 residues. The germline V gene has CDR1 GTSNPN and CDR2 SVGIG (reference sequence). The V and J ends lost 3 bases and 3 bases respectively, with 14 bases between them. This CDR3 is CAWRRSGHYTGELFF. CDR3 sequence (DNA): TGTGCCTGGAGAAGGTCGGGACACTACACCGGGGAGCTGTTTTTT.

This clone was observed a single time. The chain joins TRBV5-1 to TRBJ2-1; a possible D gene is TRBD2 (6 bases). CDR1 is SGHRS, CDR2 YFSETQ, per germline. V was pared by 4 bases and J by 3 bases, with 17 bases between. The CDR3 is 16 residues long. CDR3 amino acids: CASSVGLLPDYNEQFF. The CDR3 DNA follows: TGCGCCAGCAGCGTGGGACTTCTACCGGACTACAATGAGCAGTTCTTC.

This chain connects TRBV6-5 to TRBJ1-5; the match to TRBD1 covers 10 bases. Germline trimming cut 6 bases from V and 2 bases from J; bases unmatched to any gene: 4. Germline CDR1 is MNHEY and CDR2 is SVGAGI. This CDR3 comprises 15 residues. The CDR3 nucleotides read TGTGCCAGCAGGGCTGGGACAGGGGGCAATCAGCCCCAGCATTTT. Protein: CASRAGTGGNQPQHF.

CDR3 protein: CASSKSGRKGNEKLFF. CDR3 coding DNA: TGTGCCAGCAGCAAATCGGGGAGGAAGGGTAACGAAAAACTGTTTTTT. The rearrangement uses TRBV21-1 and TRBJ1-4. TRBV21-1 is flagged as a pseudogene. This CDR3 region has 16 residues.

The rearrangement uses TRBV4-1 and TRBJ1-5; unclear D gene. Per the germline V gene, CDR1 is MGHRA and CDR2 is YSYEKL. The CDR3 length is 15 residues. V shed 1 base and J shed 7 bases, with 14 bases lying between them. The CDR3, as DNA: TGCGCCAGCAGCCAAGTAGGAGAAGGTGGACAGCCCCAGCATTTT. Its translation is CASSQVGEGGQPQHF.

The sample holds a few counts of this clone. V usage is TRBV7-2 and J usage is TRBJ2-1; D may be TRBD2 (6 bases). Germline-derived CDR1 and CDR2 are SGHTA and FQGNSA. With 0 bases removed from V and 4 bases from J, the gap between germline ends came to 16 bases. The CDR3 totals 17 residues. Here the CDR3 DNA reads TGTGCCAGCAGCTTAGCTCGGGGGTCGGCGGCTTACAATGAGCAGTTCTTC. It specifies CASSLARGSAAYNEQFF.